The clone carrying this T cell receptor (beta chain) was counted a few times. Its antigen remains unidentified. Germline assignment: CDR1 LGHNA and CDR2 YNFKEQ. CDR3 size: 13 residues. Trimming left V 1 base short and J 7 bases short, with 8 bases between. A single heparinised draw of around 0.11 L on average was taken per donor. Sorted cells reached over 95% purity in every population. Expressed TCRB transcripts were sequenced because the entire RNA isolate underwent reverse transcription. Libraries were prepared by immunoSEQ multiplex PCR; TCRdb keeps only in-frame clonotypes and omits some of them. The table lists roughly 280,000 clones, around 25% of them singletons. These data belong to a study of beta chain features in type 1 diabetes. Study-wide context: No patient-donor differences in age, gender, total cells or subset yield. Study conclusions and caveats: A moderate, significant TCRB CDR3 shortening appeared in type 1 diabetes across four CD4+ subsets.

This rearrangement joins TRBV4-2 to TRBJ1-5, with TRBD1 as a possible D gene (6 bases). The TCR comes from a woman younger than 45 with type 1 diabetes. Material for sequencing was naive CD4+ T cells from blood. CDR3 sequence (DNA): TGTGCCAGCAGCCAAGGGCAGGGGCAGCCCCAGCATTTT. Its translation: CASSQGQGQPQHF.